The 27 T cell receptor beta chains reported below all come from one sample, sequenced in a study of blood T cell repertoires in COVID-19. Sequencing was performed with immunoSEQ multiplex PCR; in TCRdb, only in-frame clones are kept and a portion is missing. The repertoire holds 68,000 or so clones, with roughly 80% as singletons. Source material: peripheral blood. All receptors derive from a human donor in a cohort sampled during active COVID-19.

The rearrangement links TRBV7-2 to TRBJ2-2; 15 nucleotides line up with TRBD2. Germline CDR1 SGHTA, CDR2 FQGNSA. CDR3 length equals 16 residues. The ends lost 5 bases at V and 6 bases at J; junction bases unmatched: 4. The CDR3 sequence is CASSPRTSGGAGELFF. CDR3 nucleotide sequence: TGTGCCAGCAGCCCTCGGACTAGCGGGGGGGCCGGGGAGCTGTTTTTT.

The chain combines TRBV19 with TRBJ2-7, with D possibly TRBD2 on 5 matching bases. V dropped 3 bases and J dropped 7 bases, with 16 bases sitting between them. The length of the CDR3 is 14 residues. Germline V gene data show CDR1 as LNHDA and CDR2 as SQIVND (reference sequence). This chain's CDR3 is CASSMGGASGEQYF. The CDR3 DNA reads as TGTGCCAGTAGTATGGGCGGCGCCTCGGGGGAGCAGTACTTC.

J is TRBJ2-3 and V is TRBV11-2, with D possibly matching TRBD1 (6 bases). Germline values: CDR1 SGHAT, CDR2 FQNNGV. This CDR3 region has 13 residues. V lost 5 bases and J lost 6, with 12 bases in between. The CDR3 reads CASSQQGPDTQYF. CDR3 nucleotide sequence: TGTGCCAGCAGCCAACAGGGCCCCGATACGCAGTATTTT.

The CDR3, as DNA: TGCGCCAGCAGCTTAGGAAACGGGAGGACCCCGAGGGGAGATACGCAGTATTTT. Amino acid sequence: CASSLGNGRTPRGDTQYF. This sequence joins TRBV5-1 and TRBJ2-3; 7 nucleotides align to TRBD2. Germline CDR1 SGHRS, CDR2 YFSETQ. This CDR3 has 18 amino acids. V shed 2 bases, J shed 5 bases, and the junction held 17 bases outside the gene matches.

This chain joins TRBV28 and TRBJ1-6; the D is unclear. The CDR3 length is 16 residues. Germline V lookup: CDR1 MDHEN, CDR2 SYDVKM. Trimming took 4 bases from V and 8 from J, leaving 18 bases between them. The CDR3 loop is CASSYPGRVGDSPLHF. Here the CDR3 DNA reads TGTGCCAGCAGTTACCCTGGGAGGGTTGGGGATTCACCCCTCCACTTT.

CDR3 nucleotide sequence: TGCAGTGCTAGTGATGGCGGGGCCCTGCCCCTCACAGATACGCAGTATTTT. Protein sequence: CSASDGGALPLTDTQYF. V and J are TRBV20-1 and TRBJ2-3; possible D gene TRBD2, 6 bases. The CDR3 contains 17 residues. The V gene's germline CDR1 is DFQATT and CDR2 SNEGSKA (reference sequence). Trimming cost V 3 bases and J 2 bases, with 21 bases left between them.

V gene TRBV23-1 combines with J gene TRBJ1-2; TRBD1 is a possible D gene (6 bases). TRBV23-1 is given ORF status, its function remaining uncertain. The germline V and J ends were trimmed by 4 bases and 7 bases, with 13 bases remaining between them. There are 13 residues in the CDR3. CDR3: CASSPSGGLGYTF. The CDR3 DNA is TGCGCCAGCAGTCCCTCGGGGGGCCTTGGCTACACCTTC.

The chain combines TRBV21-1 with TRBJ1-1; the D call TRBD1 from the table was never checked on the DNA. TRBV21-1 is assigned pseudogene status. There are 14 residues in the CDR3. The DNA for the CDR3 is TGTGCCAGCAGCATACGGACAGCGGACACTGAAGCTTTCTTT. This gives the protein CASSIRTADTEAFF.

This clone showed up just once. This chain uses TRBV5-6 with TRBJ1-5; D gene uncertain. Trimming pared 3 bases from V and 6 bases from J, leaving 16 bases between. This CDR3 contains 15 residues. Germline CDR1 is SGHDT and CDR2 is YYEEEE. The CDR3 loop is CASSWGGRLPQPQHF. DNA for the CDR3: TGTGCCAGCAGCTGGGGAGGGCGGTTACCTCAGCCCCAGCATTTT.

The CDR3: CASSLDPGTQPQHF. The CDR3 region has the DNA TGTGCCAGCAGCTTGGATCCGGGAACTCAGCCCCAGCATTTT. The chain combines TRBV5-4 with TRBJ1-5; no reliable D call. This CDR3 region has 14 residues. Trimming removed 0 bases at V and 6 bases at J, with 10 bases between. From germline, CDR1 is SGHNT and CDR2 YYREEE (reference sequence).

CDR3 bases: TGTGCCAGCACCGAAGTGGGCGCCGTCGGCTCACCCCTCCACTTT. Residues: CASTEVGAVGSPLHF. This chain links TRBV2 with TRBJ1-6; no clear D gene. Trimming removed 7 bases at V and 10 bases at J, with 20 bases between. Germline CDR1 is SNHLY and CDR2 is FYNNEI. The CDR3 consists of 15 residues. Full variable domain (missing parts from reference TRBV2 and TRBJ1-6): EPEVTQTPSHQVTQMGQEVILRCVPISNHLYFYWYRQILGQKVEFLVSFYNNEISEKSEIFDDQFSVERPDGSNFTLKIRSTKLEDSAMYFCASTEVGAVGSPLHFGNGTRLTVT.

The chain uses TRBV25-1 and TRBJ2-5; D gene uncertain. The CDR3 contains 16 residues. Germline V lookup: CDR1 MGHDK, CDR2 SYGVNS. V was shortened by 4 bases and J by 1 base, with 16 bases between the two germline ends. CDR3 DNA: TGTGCCAGCAGTGGAGACTCCAGAGGTCCCCAAGAGACCCAGTACTTC. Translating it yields CASSGDSRGPQETQYF.

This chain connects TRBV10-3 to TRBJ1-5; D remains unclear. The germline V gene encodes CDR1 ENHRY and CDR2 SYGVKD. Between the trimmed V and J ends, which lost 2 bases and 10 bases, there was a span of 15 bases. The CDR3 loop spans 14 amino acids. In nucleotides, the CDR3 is TGTGCCATCAGTGAGGCGGGGTTATTAACTCCCCAGCATTTT. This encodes CAISEAGLLTPQHF.

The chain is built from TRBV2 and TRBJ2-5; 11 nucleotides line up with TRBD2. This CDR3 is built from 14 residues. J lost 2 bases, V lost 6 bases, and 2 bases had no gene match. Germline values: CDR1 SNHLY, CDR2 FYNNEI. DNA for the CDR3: TGTGCCAGCAGAAGACTAGCGGGGCAAGAGACCCAGTACTTC. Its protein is CASRRLAGQETQYF.

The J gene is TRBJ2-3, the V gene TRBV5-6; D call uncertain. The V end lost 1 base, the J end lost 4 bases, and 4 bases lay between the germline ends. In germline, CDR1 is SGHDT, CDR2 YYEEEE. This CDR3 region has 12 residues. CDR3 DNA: TGTGCCAGCAGCTTGTGGCCAGATACGCAGTATTTT. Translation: CASSLWPDTQYF.

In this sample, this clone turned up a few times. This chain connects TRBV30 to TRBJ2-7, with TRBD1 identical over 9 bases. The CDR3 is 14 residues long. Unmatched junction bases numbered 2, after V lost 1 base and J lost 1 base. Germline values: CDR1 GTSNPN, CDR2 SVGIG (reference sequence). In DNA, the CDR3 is TGTGCCTGGAGTGCCGGGACAGGGTCCTACGAGCAGTACTTC. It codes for CAWSAGTGSYEQYF.

The CDR3 nucleotides read TGTGCCAGTAGTAGGGTAAAGGCGGGAGGCTCCTACAATGAGCAGTTCTTC. Translating gives CASSRVKAGGSYNEQFF. V and J are TRBV19 and TRBJ2-1, with TRBD2 matching 8 bases. The CDR3 sequence is 17 residues long. Germline CDR1 LNHDA, CDR2 SQIVND (reference sequence). Trimming removed 4 bases from V and 0 bases from J; junction bases left unmatched: 8.

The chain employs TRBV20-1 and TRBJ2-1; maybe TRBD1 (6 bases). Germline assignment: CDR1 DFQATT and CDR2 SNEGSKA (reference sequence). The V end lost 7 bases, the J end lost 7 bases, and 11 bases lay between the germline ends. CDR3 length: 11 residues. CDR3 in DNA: TGCAGTGGAACACAGGGAAATGAGCAGTTCTTC. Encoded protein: CSGTQGNEQFF.

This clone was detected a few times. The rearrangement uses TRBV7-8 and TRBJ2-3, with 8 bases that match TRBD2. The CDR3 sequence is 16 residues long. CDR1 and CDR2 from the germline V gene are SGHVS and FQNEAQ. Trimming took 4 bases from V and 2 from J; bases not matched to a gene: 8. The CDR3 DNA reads TGTGCCAGCAGCTCCATAGCGGGGCCACACACAGATACGCAGTATTTT. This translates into CASSSIAGPHTDTQYF.

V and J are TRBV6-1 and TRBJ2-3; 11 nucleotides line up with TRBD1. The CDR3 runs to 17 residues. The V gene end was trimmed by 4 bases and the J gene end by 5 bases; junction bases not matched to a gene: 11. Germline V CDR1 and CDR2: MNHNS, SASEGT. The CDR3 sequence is CASSASRRTGGVDTQYF. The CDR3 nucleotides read TGTGCCAGCAGTGCTTCCCGACGGACAGGGGGCGTAGATACGCAGTATTTT.

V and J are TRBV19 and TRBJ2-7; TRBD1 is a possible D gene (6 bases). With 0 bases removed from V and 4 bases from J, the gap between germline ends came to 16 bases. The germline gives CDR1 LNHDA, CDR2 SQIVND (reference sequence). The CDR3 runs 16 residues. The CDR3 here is CASSIDRRQGLYEQYF. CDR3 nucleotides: TGTGCCAGTAGTATAGATCGACGGCAGGGGTTATACGAGCAGTACTTC.

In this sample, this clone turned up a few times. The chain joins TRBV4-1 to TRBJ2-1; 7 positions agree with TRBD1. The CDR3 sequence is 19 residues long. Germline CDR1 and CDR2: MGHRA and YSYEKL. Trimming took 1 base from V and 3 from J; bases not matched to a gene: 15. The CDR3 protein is CASSQGPSYPGQYYNEQFF. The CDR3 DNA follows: TGCGCCAGCAGCCAAGGCCCCTCGTACCCGGGACAGTACTACAATGAGCAGTTCTTC.

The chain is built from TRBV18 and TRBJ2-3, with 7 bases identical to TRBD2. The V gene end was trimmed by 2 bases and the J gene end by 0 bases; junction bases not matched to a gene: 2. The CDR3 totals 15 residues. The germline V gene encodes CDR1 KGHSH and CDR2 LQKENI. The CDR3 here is CASSPSSGSTDTQYF. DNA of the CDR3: TGTGCCAGCTCACCATCTAGCGGAAGCACAGATACGCAGTATTTT.

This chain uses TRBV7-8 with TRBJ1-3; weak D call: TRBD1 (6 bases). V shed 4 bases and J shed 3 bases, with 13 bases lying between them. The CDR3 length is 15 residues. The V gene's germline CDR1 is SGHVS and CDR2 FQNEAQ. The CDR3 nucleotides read TGTGCCAGCAGCTCTGACAGGCAAATTGGAAACACCATATATTTT. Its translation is CASSSDRQIGNTIYF. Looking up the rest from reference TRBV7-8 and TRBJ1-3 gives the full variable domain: GAGVSQSPRYKVAKRGQDVALRCDPISGHVSLFWYQQALGQGPEFLTYFQNEAQLDKSGLPSDRFFAERPEGSVSTLKIQRTQQEDSAVYLCASSSDRQIGNTIYFGEGSWLTVV.

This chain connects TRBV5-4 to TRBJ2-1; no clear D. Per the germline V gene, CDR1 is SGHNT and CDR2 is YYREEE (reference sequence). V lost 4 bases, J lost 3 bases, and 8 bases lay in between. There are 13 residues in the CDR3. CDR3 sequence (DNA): TGTGCCAGCAGCCCTCAGGACTACAATGAGCAGTTCTTC. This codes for CASSPQDYNEQFF.

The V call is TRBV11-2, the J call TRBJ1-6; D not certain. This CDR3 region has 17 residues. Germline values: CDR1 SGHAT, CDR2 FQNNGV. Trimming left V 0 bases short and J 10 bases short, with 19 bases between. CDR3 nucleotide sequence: TGTGCCAGCAGCTTAGACTCCTTTACAGCTCTTAGGTCACCCCTCCACTTT. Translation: CASSLDSFTALRSPLHF.

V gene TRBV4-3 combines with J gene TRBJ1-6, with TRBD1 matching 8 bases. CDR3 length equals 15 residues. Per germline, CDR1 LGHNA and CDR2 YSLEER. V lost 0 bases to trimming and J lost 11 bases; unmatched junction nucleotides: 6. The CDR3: CASSQDRTGNAPLHF. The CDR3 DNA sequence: TGCGCCAGCAGCCAAGATAGGACAGGGAACGCACCCCTCCACTTT.